A single sample gave rise to the 32 T cell receptor beta chains below, sequenced in a study of T cells in tuberculosis (dated by TCRdb to 2017 to 2018). Library generation was performed with the immunoSEQ multiplex PCR assay. TCRdb took this table from immuneACCESS and kept in-frame rearrangements with V and J called. Such tables lack part of the clones; where checked against another copy, unresolved V genes explain under half of the gap, and the rest is unexplained. Recorded for this sample are 25,000 to 35,000 clones; under 95% of them occurred a single time. About 7.8% of the sample lies in the top ten. The sequencing input was PBMCs. Every receptor here comes from a donor aged 10-35 years with latent tuberculosis or without tuberculosis infection. Some clones in this sample may be carry-over from other donors' samples.

This clone was recorded a few times. The V call is TRBV27, the J call TRBJ1-2; 10 nucleotides agree with TRBD1. The CDR3 sequence is 13 residues long. The germline V gene has CDR1 MNHEY and CDR2 SMNVEV (reference sequence). Unmatched junction bases numbered 5, after V lost 7 bases and J lost 6 bases. CDR3 in amino acids: CASTTGGSDGYTF. The CDR3 bases are TGTGCCAGCACGACAGGGGGCAGTGATGGCTACACCTTC.

This chain uses TRBV9 with TRBJ1-1; TRBD1 matches at 8 bases. There are 15 residues in the CDR3. Losses at the gene ends were 4 bases for V and 0 bases for J; bases not matched to a gene: 5. In germline, CDR1 is SGDLS, CDR2 YYNGEE. CDR3 protein: CASSTGGSMNTEAFF. CDR3 in DNA: TGTGCCAGCAGCACAGGGGGTTCAATGAACACTGAAGCTTTCTTT.

This sequence joins TRBV27 and TRBJ1-1; TRBD1 is a possible D gene (5 bases). V was clipped by 6 bases and J by 4 bases, with 15 bases between them. Per the germline V gene, CDR1 is MNHEY and CDR2 is SMNVEV (reference sequence). This CDR3 has 14 amino acids. The CDR3 here is CASRPSAGPTEAFF. CDR3 nucleotides: TGTGCCAGCAGGCCCTCCGCAGGGCCCACTGAAGCTTTCTTT.

The chain employs TRBV14 and TRBJ2-6; 7 bases are a match to TRBD1. This CDR3 has 19 residues. The trim removed 0 bases at V and 4 bases at J, leaving 12 bases unmatched. Germline V CDR1 and CDR2: SGHDN, FVKESK. CDR3 sequence: CASSQDLTGWGSGANVLTF. CDR3 DNA sequence: TGTGCCAGCAGCCAAGATTTGACAGGGTGGGGCTCGGGGGCCAACGTCCTGACTTTC.

The chain has TRBV10-3 and TRBJ1-1, with D perhaps TRBD1 (6 bases). CDR3 length: 15 residues. Per germline, CDR1 ENHRY and CDR2 SYGVKD. Trimming pared 3 bases from V and 1 base from J, leaving 12 bases between. DNA for the CDR3: TGTGCCATCAGTGAAAATCCCAGGGGGAACACTGAAGCTTTCTTT. It specifies CAISENPRGNTEAFF.

This clone was recorded only once. The chain couples TRBV27 to TRBJ1-2; 7 bases are shared with TRBD1. Trimming at V came to 6 bases and at J to 11 bases, leaving 9 bases not matched to a gene. CDR1 is MNHEY and CDR2 is SMNVEV in the germline V gene (reference sequence). The CDR3 length is 12 residues. The CDR3 DNA follows: TGTGCCAGCAGAACCCGAAACAGGGGTTACACCTTC. Its translation is CASRTRNRGYTF.

V is TRBV9 and J is TRBJ2-1; 15 nucleotides match TRBD2. The V and J ends lost 6 bases and 7 bases, in that order; junction bases with no gene match: 8. The germline V gene encodes CDR1 SGDLS and CDR2 YYNGEE. The CDR3 length is 16 residues. The CDR3 coding sequence is TGTGCCAGCACCCCTGCCGGGACTAGCGGGAGGAATGAGCAGTTCTTC. It translates to CASTPAGTSGRNEQFF.

CDR3 nucleotide sequence: TGTGCCAGCAGTGAGATTTTAGCGGGTGACTCGAATGAGCAGTTCTTC. Protein: CASSEILAGDSNEQFF. The chain employs TRBV6-1 and TRBJ2-1; 7 bases line up with TRBD2. This CDR3 spans 16 amino acids. CDR1 and CDR2 from the germline V gene are MNHNS and SASEGT. The J segment lost 7 bases and the V segment lost 3 bases, leaving 12 bases of the junction unmatched.

V is TRBV6-6 and J is TRBJ2-7, with 7 nucleotides matching TRBD2. V lost 6 bases to trimming and J lost 4 bases; unmatched junction nucleotides: 12. CDR3 length: 15 amino acids. Germline V lookup: CDR1 MNHNY, CDR2 SVGAGI (reference sequence). The CDR3 coding sequence is TGTGCCAGCAGCTTCCCTAGCGGTAACTTGTACGAGCAGTACTTC. Its translation is CASSFPSGNLYEQYF.

The CDR3 reads CASQAAYEAFF. In nucleotides, the CDR3 is TGTGCCAGCCAGGCCGCCTATGAAGCTTTCTTT. The chain employs TRBV6-1 and TRBJ1-1; D gene uncertain. The germline CDR1 and CDR2 sequences are MNHNS and SASEGT. There are 11 residues in the CDR3. V lost 8 bases and J 7 bases, leaving 11 bases between the germline ends.

The J gene is TRBJ2-2, the V gene TRBV10-2, with TRBD1 matching 7 bases. Germline CDR1 WSHSY, CDR2 SAAADI. The CDR3 covers 16 residues. After removal of 4 bases from V and 1 base from J, the junction contained 6 bases not matched to a gene. Here the CDR3 DNA reads TGCGCCAGCAGTGGACAGGGACCCTTGAACACCGGGGAGCTGTTTTTT. Encoded protein: CASSGQGPLNTGELFF.

The V call is TRBV6-1, the J call TRBJ2-3; 11 bases map to TRBD1. Germline values: CDR1 MNHNS, CDR2 SASEGT. The CDR3 sequence is 15 residues long. Germline trimming cut 4 bases from V and 4 bases from J; bases unmatched to any gene: 4. CDR3 residues: CASSGTGGISDTQYF. The DNA of the CDR3 is TGTGCCAGCAGTGGGACAGGGGGCATTTCAGATACGCAGTATTTT.

The chain employs TRBV7-2 and TRBJ2-1; 8 nucleotides match TRBD2. This CDR3 is 15 amino acids long. Losses at the gene ends were 1 base for V and 6 bases for J; bases not matched to a gene: 5. From germline, CDR1 is SGHTA and CDR2 FQGNSA. As DNA, the CDR3 is TGTGCCAGCAGCTTAGGCTTGGCGGGAGGCAATGAGCAGTTCTTC. Translation gives CASSLGLAGGNEQFF.

This chain uses TRBV5-8 with TRBJ2-3; D is possibly TRBD2 (5 bases). CDR1 is SGHTS, CDR2 YDEGEE, per germline. CDR3 length: 15 residues. Trimming pared 2 bases from V and 0 bases from J, leaving 10 bases between. The CDR3 DNA reads TGTGCCAGCAGCTTCCGGGGAACTAGCACAGATACGCAGTATTTT. Translated: CASSFRGTSTDTQYF. Looking up the rest from reference TRBV5-8 and TRBJ2-3 gives the full variable domain: EAGVTQSPTHLIKTRGQQATLRCSPISGHTSVYWYQQALGLGLQFLLWYDEGEERNRGNFPPRFSGRQFPNYSSELNVNALELEDSALYLCASSFRGTSTDTQYFGPGTRLTVL.

The table lists this clone with a count of one. The chain is built from TRBV2 and TRBJ1-1; weak D call: TRBD1 (6 bases). The V end was cut by 9 bases, the J end by 3 bases, with 17 bases between. Germline assignment: CDR1 SNHLY and CDR2 FYNNEI. The CDR3 runs to 14 residues. For the CDR3, the DNA is TGTGCCAGTTTAGCGGGACACCTAGACACTGAAGCTTTCTTT. Translating it yields CASLAGHLDTEAFF.

This clone was observed a handful of times. Germline and junction disagree at one end, which may indicate a read error. The V call is TRBV2, the J call TRBJ1-3; D not certain. The CDR3 totals 15 residues. Germline V gene sequence: CDR1 SNHLY, CDR2 FYNNEI. CDR3 in DNA: TGTGCCAGCAGGGAAGAAAATCTCTCTGGAAACACCATATATTTT. This gives the protein CASREENLSGNTIYF.

This clone occurred once. The chain links TRBV5-1 to TRBJ1-4, with TRBD1 matching over 11 bases. The CDR3 is 14 amino acids. V dropped 4 bases and J dropped 8; count of bases not matched to a gene: 4. CDR1 is SGHRS, CDR2 YFSETQ, per germline. CDR3 nucleotide sequence: TGCGCCAGCAGCATGGACAGGGGGCGCGAAAAACTGTTTTTT. This encodes CASSMDRGREKLFF. Full variable domain (missing parts from reference TRBV5-1 and TRBJ1-4): KAGVTQTPRYLIKTRGQQVTLSCSPISGHRSVSWYQQTPGQGLQFLFEYFSETQRNKGNFPGRFSGRQFSNSRSEMNVSTLELGDSALYLCASSMDRGREKLFFGSGTQLSVL.

The V and J genes are TRBV28 and TRBJ2-7; D is possibly TRBD1 (6 bases). The CDR3 has 16 residues. Trimming pared 6 bases from V and 1 base from J, leaving 19 bases between. Germline loops: CDR1 MDHEN, CDR2 SYDVKM. CDR3 sequence reads: CASRLRGGLVSYEQYF. In nucleotides, the CDR3 is TGTGCCAGCAGACTTCGAGGGGGTCTAGTGTCCTACGAGCAGTACTTC.

In DNA, the CDR3 is TGCGCCAGCAGTCAATCGGGACAGGTCGATAGCAATCAGCCCCAGCATTTT. Translating it yields CASSQSGQVDSNQPQHF. The J gene is TRBJ1-5, the V gene TRBV23-1, with 8 bases fitting TRBD1. TRBV23-1 is noted as an ORF with a role that remains uncertain. V dropped 0 bases and J dropped 0; count of bases not matched to a gene: 4. This CDR3 contains 17 residues.

The V call is TRBV19, the J call TRBJ2-7; TRBD1 might be the D (5 bases). Per the germline V gene, CDR1 is LNHDA and CDR2 is SQIVND (reference sequence). The V end was cut by 1 base, the J end by 5 bases, with 6 bases between. CDR3 length equals 12 residues. The CDR3 sequence: CASSIAGNEQYF. The CDR3 bases are TGTGCCAGTAGTATAGCAGGGAACGAGCAGTACTTC.

This clone was picked up one time. This chain links TRBV5-6 with TRBJ2-7, with 10 bases aligning to TRBD1. This CDR3 spans 14 amino acids. Trimming cost V 7 bases and J 2 bases; bases outside gene matches: 6. CDR1 and CDR2 from the germline V gene are SGHDT and YYEEEE. The CDR3 sequence is CASAPGTGAYEQYF. Written as DNA, the CDR3 is TGTGCCAGCGCACCGGGGACAGGGGCCTACGAGCAGTACTTC.

The J gene is TRBJ1-2, the V gene TRBV6-1; no reliable D call. This CDR3 has 14 amino acids. In germline, CDR1 is MNHNS, CDR2 SASEGT. Between the trimmed V and J ends, which lost 6 bases and 3 bases, there was a span of 14 bases. The CDR3 nucleotides are TGTGCCAGCAGCAAGACACAAACGTACTATGGCTACACCTTC. Translated: CASSKTQTYYGYTF.

The rearrangement links TRBV7-2 to TRBJ1-2, with D perhaps TRBD1 (5 bases). Germline-derived CDR1 and CDR2 are SGHTA and FQGNSA. There are 15 residues in the CDR3. Trimming cost V 4 bases and J 0 bases, with 12 bases left between them. CDR3 bases: TGTGCCAGCAGCTCGGCAGGGATAGCTAACTATGGCTACACCTTC. Its translation is CASSSAGIANYGYTF.

The gene calls are TRBV2 and TRBJ2-7, with 7 bases matching TRBD1. Trimming removed 0 bases from V and 1 base from J; junction bases left unmatched: 0. Germline values: CDR1 SNHLY, CDR2 FYNNEI. The CDR3 totals 14 residues. DNA for the CDR3: TGTGCCAGCAGTGAAGCGACAGGGTCCTACGAGCAGTACTTC. It is translated as CASSEATGSYEQYF. Combining the CDR3 with reference TRBV2 and TRBJ2-7 gives the whole variable domain EPEVTQTPSHQVTQMGQEVILRCVPISNHLYFYWYRQILGQKVEFLVSFYNNEISEKSEIFDDQFSVERPDGSNFTLKIRSTKLEDSAMYFCASSEATGSYEQYFGPGTRLTVT.

In this sample, this clone turned up a few times. The genes are TRBV2 and TRBJ1-5; D gene uncertain. The CDR3 extends over 15 amino acids. Germline loops: CDR1 SNHLY, CDR2 FYNNEI. V was pared by 8 bases and J by 0 bases, with 14 bases between. This chain's CDR3 is CASGRSGNSNQPQHF. The CDR3 DNA follows: TGTGCCAGCGGCAGGTCGGGGAATAGCAATCAGCCCCAGCATTTT.

This chain links TRBV10-3 with TRBJ2-1; a weak D match, TRBD2 (6 bases). CDR3 size: 16 residues. V dropped 5 bases and J dropped 5 bases, with 19 bases sitting between them. The germline V gene has CDR1 ENHRY and CDR2 SYGVKD. The CDR3 sequence: CAISLSAASADNEQFF. The CDR3 coding sequence is TGTGCCATCAGTTTATCGGCGGCTAGCGCAGACAATGAGCAGTTCTTC.

The chain couples TRBV5-8 to TRBJ2-7; D might be TRBD1 (5 bases). The CDR3 runs to 14 residues. CDR1 and CDR2 (germline): SGHTS, YDEGEE. Trimming shortened V by 3 bases and J by 2 bases, and 12 bases separated the two germline ends. CDR3 nucleotide sequence: TGTGCCAGCAGCTCCCGCGTGGGGCCCTACGAGCAGTACTTC. Protein sequence: CASSSRVGPYEQYF. The entire variable domain, with the rest obtained from reference TRBV5-8 and TRBJ2-7, is as follows: EAGVTQSPTHLIKTRGQQATLRCSPISGHTSVYWYQQALGLGLQFLLWYDEGEERNRGNFPPRFSGRQFPNYSSELNVNALELEDSALYLCASSSRVGPYEQYFGPGTRLTVT.

The CDR3 region has the DNA TGTGCCAGTAGTATGGCGAGTTCAGGGATGAAGACCCAGTACTTC. This encodes CASSMASSGMKTQYF. The chain couples TRBV19 to TRBJ2-5; a weak D match, TRBD1 (5 bases). Germline lookup yields CDR1 LNHDA and CDR2 SQIVND (reference sequence). V lost 3 bases and J 6 bases, leaving 17 bases between the germline ends. The CDR3 runs 15 residues.

This chain connects TRBV5-1 to TRBJ1-1; 9 nucleotides align to TRBD1. Trimming took 4 bases from V and 4 from J; bases not matched to a gene: 17. Germline-derived CDR1 and CDR2 are SGHRS and YFSETQ. This CDR3 contains 18 residues. The CDR3 coding sequence is TGCGCCAGCAGCCCCCTTTTTGGGACAGGGAGGGGGGGCACTGAAGCTTTCTTT. Translation gives CASSPLFGTGRGGTEAFF.

The rearrangement uses TRBV2 and TRBJ2-7; D is ambiguous. CDR1 is SNHLY, CDR2 FYNNEI, per germline. There are 13 residues in the CDR3. Between the trimmed V and J ends, which lost 4 bases and 3 bases, there was a span of 10 bases. CDR3 in amino acids: CASSVHRSYEQYF. The CDR3 DNA is TGTGCCAGCAGTGTGCACAGAAGCTACGAGCAGTACTTC.

The chain is built from TRBV29-1 and TRBJ2-1; 10 bases are a match to TRBD2. The germline V gene encodes CDR1 SQVTM and CDR2 ANQGSEA. The CDR3 covers 15 residues. V lost 3 bases, J lost 9 bases, and 11 bases stayed unmatched. The CDR3 region has the DNA TGCAGCGTTGACGGAGCGGGGGGGCGGAGTGGTGAGCAGTTCTTC. Translating it yields CSVDGAGGRSGEQFF.

The chain carries TRBV7-8 and TRBJ1-1; D uncertain. Germline-derived CDR1 and CDR2 are SGHVS and FQNEAQ. Trimming took off 8 bases at V and 3 bases at J, with 13 bases between the two ends. The CDR3 runs 13 residues. DNA of the CDR3: TGTGCCAGCTCAGAGATCCGGGACACTGAAGCTTTCTTT. It is translated as CASSEIRDTEAFF.